This is a list of T cell receptor beta chains from one sample in a study of blood T cell repertoires in COVID-19. TCRdb keeps only in-frame clones here, not all; method: immunoSEQ multiplex PCR. This table holds around 100,000 clones, roughly 85% found once. The material sequenced was peripheral blood. These receptors were taken from a man aged 40-49 years with acute or convalescent COVID-19. Both conserved end residues are part of each CDR3. The D gene is left open where the match is weak. Size is stated for part of the rows, as once, few or many counts, or as a class when the clone is expanded.

cdr3_aa cdr3_nt d_call j_call v_call clone_size
CASYRWGGGYTF TGTGCCAGTTACAGGTGGGGGGGTGGCTACACCTTC - TRBJ1-2 TRBV12-3/TRBV12-4 -
CASSYRRGTDTQYF TGTGCCAGCAGTTACAGGCGGGGCACAGATACGCAGTATTTT - TRBJ2-3 TRBV6-5 -
CASSQGTGRQPQHF TGTGCCAGCAGCCAGGGGACAGGGCGTCAGCCCCAGCATTTT TRBD1 TRBJ1-5 TRBV3-1/TRBV3-2 -
CASSSPGQGAYEQYF TGTGCCAGCAGCTCCCCGGGACAGGGGGCGTACGAGCAGTACTTC TRBD1 TRBJ2-7 TRBV7-2 -
CASNNLNSPLHF TGTGCCAGCAATAACTTGAATTCACCCCTCCACTTT - TRBJ1-6 TRBV3-1/TRBV3-2 -
CASSGYRGGQGINIQYF TGTGCCAGCAGTGGGTATAGGGGGGGACAGGGTATAAACATTCAGTACTTC TRBD1 TRBJ2-4 TRBV6-1 -
CASSSRGRNEQYF TGTGCCAGCAGCTCCCGGGGGAGGAACGAGCAGTACTTC - TRBJ2-7 TRBV3-1/TRBV3-2 -
CSVEDLDRREQYF TGCAGCGTTGAAGATCTAGACCGGCGAGAGCAGTACTTC - TRBJ2-7 TRBV29-1 -
CASSPGGGGSYEQYF TGTGCCAGCAGCCCAGGGGGCGGCGGGTCCTACGAGCAGTACTTC TRBD1 TRBJ2-7 TRBV7-2 -
CASSLYGSTDTQYF TGTGCCAGCAGCTTATACGGGAGCACAGATACGCAGTATTTT - TRBJ2-3 TRBV5-4 -
CASNLPIGQVTGELFF TGTGCCAGCAATTTGCCCATTGGACAGGTCACCGGGGAGCTGTTTTTT TRBD1 TRBJ2-2 TRBV7-3 -
CAWSNGLAGYEQYF TGTGCCTGGAGTAACGGACTAGCGGGGTACGAGCAGTACTTC TRBD2 TRBJ2-7 TRBV30 few
CASRSPGTIPTVDKNIQYF TGTGCCAGCAGATCCCCCGGGACAATCCCTACCGTGGACAAAAACATTCAGTACTTC - TRBJ2-4 TRBV28 -
CASRPGVYNEQFF TGTGCCAGCAGACCGGGGGTCTACAATGAGCAGTTCTTC - TRBJ2-1 TRBV6-5 -
CASSPLPGLAGVADTQYF TGTGCCAGCTCACCCCTACCCGGACTAGCGGGAGTGGCAGATACGCAGTATTTT TRBD2 TRBJ2-3 TRBV18 -
CASSQDRRQALQYKLFF TGTGCCAGCAGCCAAGATAGGAGACAGGCCTTGCAGTATAAACTGTTTTTT - TRBJ1-4 TRBV3-1/TRBV3-2 -
CASSGGTSGGGQYF TGTGCCAGCAGCGGCGGGACTAGCGGGGGTGGGCAGTACTTC TRBD2 TRBJ2-7 TRBV7-2 few
CASSLKQGTYEQYF TGTGCCAGCAGCCTAAAACAGGGGACCTACGAGCAGTACTTC TRBD1 TRBJ2-7 TRBV13 -
CSVEEQGDYEQYF TGCAGCGTTGAAGAACAGGGTGACTACGAGCAGTACTTC - TRBJ2-7 TRBV29-1 -
CASSFRGAYNEQFF TGTGCCAGCAGCTTTCGGGGGGCCTACAATGAGCAGTTCTTC TRBD2 TRBJ2-1 TRBV11-2 -
CASSRGIGGAISYEQYF TGTGCCAGCAGCCGCGGAATCGGGGGGGCGATTTCCTACGAGCAGTACTTC TRBD2 TRBJ2-7 TRBV7-6 -
CASSWDRESPEAFF TGTGCCAGCAGTTGGGACAGGGAAAGCCCTGAAGCTTTCTTT TRBD1 TRBJ1-1 TRBV2 -
CASHPTGILTEAFF TGTGCCAGTCATCCGACCGGGATACTCACTGAAGCTTTCTTT - TRBJ1-1 TRBV19 -
CASRGGTTTYNEQFF TGTGCCAGCAGGGGAGGGACTACGACCTACAATGAGCAGTTCTTC TRBD2 TRBJ2-1 TRBV2 -
CASQDSTDTQYF TGTGCCTCCCAGGATAGCACAGATACGCAGTATTTT - TRBJ2-3 TRBV18 -
CASSPGLQETQYF TGTGCCAGCTCACCCGGGTTACAAGAGACCCAGTACTTC - TRBJ2-5 TRBV18 -
CASSLNLGGQYGYTF TGTGCCAGCTCACTTAACTTGGGAGGGCAGTATGGCTACACCTTC - TRBJ1-2 TRBV18 -
CATSGDRNNEQFF TGTGCCACCAGCGGGGACAGAAACAATGAGCAGTTCTTC TRBD1 TRBJ2-1 TRBV24-1 -
CASTLGGVGELFF TGTGCCAGCACCTTAGGGGGGGTCGGGGAGCTGTTTTTT - TRBJ2-2 TRBV2 -
CASSDPGTGVYEQYF TGTGCCAGCAGTGACCCCGGGACAGGGGTCTACGAGCAGTACTTC TRBD1 TRBJ2-7 TRBV6-1 -